This T cell receptor (beta chain) was captured by sequencing in a study of breast tumors, draining lymph nodes, adjacent tissues. Study observations and caveats: Compared with basal-like, luminal-like tumors shared significantly more repertoire with nontumor tissue. Compared with lymph nodes, tumors were less diverse; compared with nontumor tissue, more.

Via MiXCR, TCRdb re-called the multiplex PCR reads, giving one row per CDR3 protein. The table has fewer than 200,000 distinct CDR3 sequences, 30% to 35% seen once. On this clonotype itself: The target antigen is unknown.

Breast cancer patients provided tissue from their axillary draining lymph nodes. This sequence originates from a female donor with breast cancer. Some clones in this sample may be carry-over from other donors' samples. The sample was axillary lymph node tissue.

The CDR3 DNA is TGTGCCACCAGTGAACCAGGACAGGGAGGTGCTGCTTTCTTT. This encodes CATSEPGQGGAAFF. The gene calls are TRBV24-1 and TRBJ1-1; 8 bases map to TRBD1. V was clipped by 4 bases and J by 11 bases; unmatched bases: 11. Per the germline V gene, CDR1 is KGHDR and CDR2 is SFDVKD. The CDR3 is made up of 14 amino acids.